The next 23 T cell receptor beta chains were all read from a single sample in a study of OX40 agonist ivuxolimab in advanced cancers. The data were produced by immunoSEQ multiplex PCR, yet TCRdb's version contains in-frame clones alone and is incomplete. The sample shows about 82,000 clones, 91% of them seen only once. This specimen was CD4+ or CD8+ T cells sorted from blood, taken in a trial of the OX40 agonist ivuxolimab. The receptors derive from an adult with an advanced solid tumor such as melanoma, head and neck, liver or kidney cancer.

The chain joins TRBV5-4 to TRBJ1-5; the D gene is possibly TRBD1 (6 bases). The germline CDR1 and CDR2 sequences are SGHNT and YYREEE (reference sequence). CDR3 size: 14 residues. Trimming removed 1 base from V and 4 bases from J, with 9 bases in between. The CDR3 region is CASSLKGTNQPQHF. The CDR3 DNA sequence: TGTGCCAGCAGCTTGAAGGGGACAAATCAGCCCCAGCATTTT.

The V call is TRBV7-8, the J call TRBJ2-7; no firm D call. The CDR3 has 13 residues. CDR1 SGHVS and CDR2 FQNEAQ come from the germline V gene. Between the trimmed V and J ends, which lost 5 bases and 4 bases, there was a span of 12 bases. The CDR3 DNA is TGTGCCAGCAGCCCCCGGACCCGTTACGAGCAGTACTTC. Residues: CASSPRTRYEQYF.

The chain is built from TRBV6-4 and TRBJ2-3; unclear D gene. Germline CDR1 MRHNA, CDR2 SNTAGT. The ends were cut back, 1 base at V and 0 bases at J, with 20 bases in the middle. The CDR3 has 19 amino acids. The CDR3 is CASSDFNPLLVSSTDTQYF. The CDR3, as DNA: TGTGCCAGCAGTGACTTTAATCCCTTATTAGTCAGTAGCACAGATACGCAGTATTTT.

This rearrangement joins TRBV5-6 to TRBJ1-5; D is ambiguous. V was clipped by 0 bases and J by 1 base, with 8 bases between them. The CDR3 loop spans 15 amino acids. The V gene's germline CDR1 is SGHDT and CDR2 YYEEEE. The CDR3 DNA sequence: TGTGCCAGCAGCTTGGACGGGAGAAGCAATCAGCCCCAGCATTTT. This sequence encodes CASSLDGRSNQPQHF. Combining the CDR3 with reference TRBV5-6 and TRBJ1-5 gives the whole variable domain DAGVTQSPTHLIKTRGQQVTLRCSPKSGHDTVSWYQQALGQGPQFIFQYYEEEERQRGNFPDRFSGHQFPNYSSELNVNALLLGDSALYLCASSLDGRSNQPQHFGDGTRLSIL.

The chain's CDR3 is CASSESFRTNYGYTF. The CDR3 DNA sequence: TGTGCCAGCAGTGAATCCTTCAGGACTAACTATGGCTACACCTTC. V usage is TRBV25-1 and J usage is TRBJ1-2; D is ambiguous. CDR3 length: 15 residues. V lost 1 base to trimming and J lost 0 bases, with 9 bases between them. Looked up from germline, CDR1 is MGHDK and CDR2 is SYGVNS.

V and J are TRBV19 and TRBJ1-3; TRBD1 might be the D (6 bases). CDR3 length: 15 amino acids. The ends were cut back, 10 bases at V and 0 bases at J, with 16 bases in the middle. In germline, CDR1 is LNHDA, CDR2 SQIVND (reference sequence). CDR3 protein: CATRGGTSSGNTIYF. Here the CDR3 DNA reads TGTGCCACGCGAGGGGGGACTAGCTCTGGAAACACCATATATTTT.

In nucleotides, the CDR3 is TGTGCCAGCAGCCAACAGTCCTATGGCTACACCTTC. Its translation: CASSQQSYGYTF. V gene TRBV28 combines with J gene TRBJ1-2; D is ambiguous. CDR1 is MDHEN, CDR2 SYDVKM, per germline. This CDR3 is 12 amino acids long. Trimming cost V 6 bases and J 4 bases, with 9 bases left between them.

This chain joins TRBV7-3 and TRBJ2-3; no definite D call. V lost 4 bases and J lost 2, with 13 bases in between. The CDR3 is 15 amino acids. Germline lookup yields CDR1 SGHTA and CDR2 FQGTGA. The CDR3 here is CASSYAAATTDTQYF. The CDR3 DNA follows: TGTGCCAGCAGCTACGCGGCGGCTACCACAGATACGCAGTATTTT.

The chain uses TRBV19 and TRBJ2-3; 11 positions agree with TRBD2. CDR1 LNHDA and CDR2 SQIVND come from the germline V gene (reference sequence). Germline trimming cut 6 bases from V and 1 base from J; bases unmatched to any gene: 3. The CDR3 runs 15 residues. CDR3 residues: CASSQLAGGTDTQYF. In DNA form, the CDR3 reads TGTGCCAGTAGCCAACTAGCGGGAGGCACAGATACGCAGTATTTT.

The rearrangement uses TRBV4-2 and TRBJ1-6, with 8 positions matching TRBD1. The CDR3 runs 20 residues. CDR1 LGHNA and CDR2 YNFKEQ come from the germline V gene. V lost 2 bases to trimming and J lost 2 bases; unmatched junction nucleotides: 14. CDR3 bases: TGTGCCAGCAGCCAAAACACCAGGGGGCGCGGAAACACCTATAATTCACCCCTCCACTTT. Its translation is CASSQNTRGRGNTYNSPLHF.

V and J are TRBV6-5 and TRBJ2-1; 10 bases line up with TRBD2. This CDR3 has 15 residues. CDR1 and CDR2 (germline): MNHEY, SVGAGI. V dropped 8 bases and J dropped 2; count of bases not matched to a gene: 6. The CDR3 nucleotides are TGTGCCAGCCAAAGGACTAGCGGCGCCTACAATGAGCAGTTCTTC. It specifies CASQRTSGAYNEQFF.

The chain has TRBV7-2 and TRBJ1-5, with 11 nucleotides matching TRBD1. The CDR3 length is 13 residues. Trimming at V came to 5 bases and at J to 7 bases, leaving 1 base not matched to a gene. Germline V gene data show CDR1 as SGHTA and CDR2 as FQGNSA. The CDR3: CASSRTGGQPQHF. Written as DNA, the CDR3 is TGTGCCAGCAGCCGGACAGGGGGCCAGCCCCAGCATTTT.

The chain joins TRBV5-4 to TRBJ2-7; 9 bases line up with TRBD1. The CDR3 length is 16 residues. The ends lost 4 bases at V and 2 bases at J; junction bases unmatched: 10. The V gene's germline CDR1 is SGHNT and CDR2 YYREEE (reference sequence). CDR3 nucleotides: TGTGCCAGCAGCAACTTGGACAGGGGCCTTCCCTACGAGCAGTACTTC. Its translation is CASSNLDRGLPYEQYF.

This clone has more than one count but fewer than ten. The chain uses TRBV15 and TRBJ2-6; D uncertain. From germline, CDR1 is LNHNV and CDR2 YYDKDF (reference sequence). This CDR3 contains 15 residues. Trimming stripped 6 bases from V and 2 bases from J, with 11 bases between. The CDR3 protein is CATSASRTGANVLTF. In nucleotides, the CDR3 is TGTGCCACCAGTGCATCCAGAACTGGGGCCAACGTCCTGACTTTC.

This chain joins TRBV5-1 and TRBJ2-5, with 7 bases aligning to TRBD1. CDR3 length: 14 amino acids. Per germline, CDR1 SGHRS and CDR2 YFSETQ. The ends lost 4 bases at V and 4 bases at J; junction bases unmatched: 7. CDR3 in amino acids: CASSPRQGVETQYF. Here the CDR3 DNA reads TGCGCCAGCAGCCCACGGCAGGGGGTAGAGACCCAGTACTTC.

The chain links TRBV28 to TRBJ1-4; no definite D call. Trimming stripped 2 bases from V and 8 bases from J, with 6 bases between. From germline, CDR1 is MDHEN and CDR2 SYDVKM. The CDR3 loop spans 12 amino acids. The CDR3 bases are TGTGCCAGCAGTTTACTACGGGAAAAACTGTTTTTT. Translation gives CASSLLREKLFF.

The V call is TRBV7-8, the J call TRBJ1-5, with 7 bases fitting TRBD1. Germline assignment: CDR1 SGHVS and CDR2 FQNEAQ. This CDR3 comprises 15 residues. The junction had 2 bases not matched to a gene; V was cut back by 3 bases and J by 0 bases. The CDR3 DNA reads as TGTGCCAGCAGCTTCCGGGACAGTAGCAATCAGCCCCAGCATTTT. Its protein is CASSFRDSSNQPQHF.

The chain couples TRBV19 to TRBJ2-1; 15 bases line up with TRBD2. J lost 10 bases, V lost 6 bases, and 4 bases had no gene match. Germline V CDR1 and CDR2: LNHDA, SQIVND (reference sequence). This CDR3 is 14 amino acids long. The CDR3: CASSPGLAGGEQFF. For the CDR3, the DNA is TGTGCCAGTAGCCCGGGACTAGCGGGAGGAGAGCAGTTCTTC.

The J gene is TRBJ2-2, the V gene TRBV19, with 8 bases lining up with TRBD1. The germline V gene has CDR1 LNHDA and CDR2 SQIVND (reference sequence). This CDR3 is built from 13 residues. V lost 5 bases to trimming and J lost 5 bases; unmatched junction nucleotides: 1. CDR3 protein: CASSGQGTGELFF. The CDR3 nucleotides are TGTGCCAGTAGTGGACAGGGTACCGGGGAGCTGTTTTTT.

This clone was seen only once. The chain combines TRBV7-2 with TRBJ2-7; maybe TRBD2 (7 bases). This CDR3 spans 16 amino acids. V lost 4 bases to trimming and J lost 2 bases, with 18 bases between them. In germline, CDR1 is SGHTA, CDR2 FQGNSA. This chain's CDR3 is CASSSVGGGGAYEQYF. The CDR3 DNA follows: TGTGCCAGCAGCTCCGTGGGAGGGGGGGGCGCCTACGAGCAGTACTTC.

For the CDR3, the DNA is TGTGCCAGCAGCCAAGGAATAACTAGCGGGTACGAGCAGTACTTC. This translates into CASSQGITSGYEQYF. V and J are TRBV14 and TRBJ2-7; 9 bases fit TRBD2. V gave up 1 base and J gave up 4 bases; unmatched junction bases: 5. The CDR3 spans 15 residues. Germline values: CDR1 SGHDN, CDR2 FVKESK.

The CDR3, as DNA: TGTGCCAGCTCACCTGTACGTACAGGCTATGGCTACACCTTC. Translated, it gives CASSPVRTGYGYTF. V usage is TRBV18 and J usage is TRBJ1-2, with D maybe TRBD1 (5 bases). With 3 bases removed from V and 4 bases from J, the gap between germline ends came to 12 bases. The CDR3 is 14 residues long. Per the germline V gene, CDR1 is KGHSH and CDR2 is LQKENI.

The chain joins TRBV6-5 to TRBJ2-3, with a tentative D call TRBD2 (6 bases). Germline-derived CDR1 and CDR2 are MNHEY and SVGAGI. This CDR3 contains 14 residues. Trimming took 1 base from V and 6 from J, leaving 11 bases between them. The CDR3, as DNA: TGTGCCAGCAGTTACTTGACTAGTTTGGATACGCAGTATTTT. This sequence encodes CASSYLTSLDTQYF.